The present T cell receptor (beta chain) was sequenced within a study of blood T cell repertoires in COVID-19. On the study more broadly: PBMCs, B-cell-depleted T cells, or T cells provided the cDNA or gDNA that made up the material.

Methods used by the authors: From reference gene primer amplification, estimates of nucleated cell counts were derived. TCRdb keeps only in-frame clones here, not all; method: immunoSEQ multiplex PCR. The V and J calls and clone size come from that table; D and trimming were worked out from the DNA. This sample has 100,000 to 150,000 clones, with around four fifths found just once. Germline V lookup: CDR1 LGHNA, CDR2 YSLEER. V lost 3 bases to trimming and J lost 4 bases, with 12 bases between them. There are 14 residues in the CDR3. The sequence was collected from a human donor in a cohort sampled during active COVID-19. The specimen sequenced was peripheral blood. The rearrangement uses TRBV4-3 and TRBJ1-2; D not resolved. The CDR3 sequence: CASSQVGVAYGYTF. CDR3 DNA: TGCGCCAGCAGCCAGGTTGGAGTAGCCTATGGCTACACCTTC.